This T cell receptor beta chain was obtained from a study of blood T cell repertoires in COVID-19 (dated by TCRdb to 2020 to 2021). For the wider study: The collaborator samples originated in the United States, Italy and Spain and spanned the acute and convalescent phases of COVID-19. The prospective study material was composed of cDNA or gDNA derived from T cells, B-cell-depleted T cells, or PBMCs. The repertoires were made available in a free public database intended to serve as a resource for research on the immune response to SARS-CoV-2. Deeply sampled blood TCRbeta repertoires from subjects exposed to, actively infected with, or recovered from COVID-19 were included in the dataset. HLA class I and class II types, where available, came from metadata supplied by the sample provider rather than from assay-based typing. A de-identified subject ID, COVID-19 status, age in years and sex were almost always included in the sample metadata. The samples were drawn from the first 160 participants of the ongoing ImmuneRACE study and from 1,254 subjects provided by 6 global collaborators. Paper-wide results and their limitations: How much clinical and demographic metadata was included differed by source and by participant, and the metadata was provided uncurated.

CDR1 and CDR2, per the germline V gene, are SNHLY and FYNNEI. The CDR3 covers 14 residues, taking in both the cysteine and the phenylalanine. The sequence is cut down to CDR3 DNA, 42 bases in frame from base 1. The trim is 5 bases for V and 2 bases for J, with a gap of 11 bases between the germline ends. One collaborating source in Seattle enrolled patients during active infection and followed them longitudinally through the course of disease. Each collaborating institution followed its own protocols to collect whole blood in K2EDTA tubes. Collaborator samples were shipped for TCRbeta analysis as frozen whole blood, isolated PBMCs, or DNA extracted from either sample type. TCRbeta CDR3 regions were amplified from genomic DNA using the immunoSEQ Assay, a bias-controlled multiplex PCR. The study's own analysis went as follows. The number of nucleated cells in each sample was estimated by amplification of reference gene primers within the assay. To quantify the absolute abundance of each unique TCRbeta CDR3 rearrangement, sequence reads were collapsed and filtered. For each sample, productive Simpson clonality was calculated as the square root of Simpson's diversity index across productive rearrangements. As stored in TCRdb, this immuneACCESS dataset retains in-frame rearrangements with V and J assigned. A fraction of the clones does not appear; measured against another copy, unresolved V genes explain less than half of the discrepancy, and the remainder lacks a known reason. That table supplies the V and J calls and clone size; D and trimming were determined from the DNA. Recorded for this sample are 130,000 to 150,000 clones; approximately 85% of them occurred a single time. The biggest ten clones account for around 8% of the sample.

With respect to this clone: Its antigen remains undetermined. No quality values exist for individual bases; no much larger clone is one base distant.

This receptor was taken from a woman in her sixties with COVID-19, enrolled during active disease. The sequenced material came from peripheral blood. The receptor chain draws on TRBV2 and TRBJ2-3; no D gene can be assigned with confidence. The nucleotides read TGTGCCAGCAGTCTATCCGCAATCACAGATACGCAGTATTTT. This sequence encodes CASSLSAITDTQYF.